The source of this T cell receptor (beta chain) is a study of T-cell memory formation after mild COVID-19 (dated by TCRdb to the early 2020s). Turning to the overall study: TCR sequence clusters from the two donors were largely donor specific. In a couple of donors, T-cell clones that expanded and contracted after mild COVID-19 were followed by sequencing TCRalpha and TCRbeta repertoires longitudinally. Two young, previously healthy adult volunteers, one female and one male, were included in the cohort. Here is what the overall study found, with its caveats: Whether the second-wave clones peaking on day 37 were SARS-CoV-2 specific was not confirmed. Some responding clones were detected in pre-infection memory, suggesting pre-existing cross-reactive memory T cells joined the SARS-CoV-2 response. Contracting CD4+ clones appeared mostly in the CM and EM memory subsets, whereas CD8+ clones were enriched in EMRA. Clones contracting from day 15 to 85 had balanced CD4/CD8 phenotypes, while a second wave expanding from day 15 to 37 was biased towards CD4+. Only two mild cases were covered in the study, and larger cohorts including severe cases with pre-infection samples were considered necessary.

The instrument was an Illumina NovaSeq 6000. TCRalpha and TCRbeta cDNA libraries were built by 5'RACE with constant-segment primers, adding sample barcodes and unique molecular identifiers. Trizol reagent was used to extract RNA from every sample. Amplification of the libraries took two PCR steps, and the second step added a second sample barcode plus Illumina TruSeq adapters. Sequencing of libraries was performed on an Illumina NovaSeq with 2 x 150 bp paired-end reads. The authors' analysis ran thus. Reads were demultiplexed and collapsed into UMI-guided consensus sequences with migec v1.2.7. Using mixcr v2.1.11, UMI consensuses were aligned to TRA and TRB V and J templates and then assembled into clonotypes. Expanded or contracted clonotypes were those called significant by both edgeR and NoisET, with noise models trained on biological replicates. For edgeR calls, the cutoffs were a false discovery rate-adjusted p below 0.01 and a log2 fold-change threshold of 1. As an exploratory analysis of dynamics, max-normalized trajectories of the 1000 most abundant clonotypes were examined by PCA with hierarchical clustering. The CD4 or CD8 phenotype of responding clones was assigned using the separately sequenced CD4+ and CD8+ repertoires. TCRdb reworked the public reads: Q25 trimming with fastp, MiXCR clone assembly, productive beta chains retained. Merged by CDR3 protein, the rows form single entries marked with the most common genes and DNA. TCRdb, rather than the study authors, made the V and J calls. For this sample there are under 600,000 distinct CDR3 sequences; roughly 21% appear just once. Roughly 8.3% of the sample is in the top ten clones.

This clonotype came up a few times. The target of this receptor is not known. It has no much larger one-base neighbor in the sample; base qualities were not kept. Taken from cysteine to phenylalanine, the CDR3 has 10 residues. Only the CDR3 DNA is retained, 30 bases long and in frame from the first base. V has 3 bases trimmed and J has 12 bases trimmed; junction bases matching no gene number 1. The germline V gene (reference sequence) specifies SEHNR as CDR1 and FQNEAQ as CDR2. Ficoll-Paque density gradient centrifugation was the method used to isolate PBMCs. This TCR came from an adult woman who had mild COVID-19 (a few samples of this study predate the infection). The sample titles of this study are shuffled in the database, so cell type and time point are left out; the donor was told from shared clones. The receptor chain draws on TRBV7-9 and TRBJ1-2; the junction holds 7 bases that match TRBD1. Source material: PBMCs or a T cell subset sorted from them (not recorded which). The nucleotide sequence is TGTGCCAGCAGCTTCACAGGGGACACCTTC. It translates to CASSFTGDTF.